Each of the 13 T cell receptor beta chains below was sequenced from the same sample in a study of metastatic and nonmetastatic thyroid tumors. Before thyroid surgery, none of the patients had received any treatment. TCRdb re-clonotyped the PCR reads through MiXCR. This repertoire shows tens of thousands of clones, approximately 15% found once; its top ten account for just under 3%. The sequenced sample was blood. These receptors were collected from a female donor with papillary thyroid cancer or a benign thyroid nodule (not recorded which). Some clones in this sample may be carry-over from other donors' samples.

In this sample, this clone turned up many times. The rearrangement joins TRBV6-4 to TRBJ2-1; 7 nucleotides match TRBD2. Germline CDR1 and CDR2: MRHNA and SNTAGT. This CDR3 contains 15 residues. V lost 5 bases, J lost 14 bases, and 18 bases stayed unmatched. The CDR3: CASSPKDSAGDTKFF. In DNA, the CDR3 is TGTGCCAGCAGTCCCAAGGACTCGGCGGGAGATACAAAGTTCTTC.

This clone was counted only a few times. V usage is TRBV6-2 or TRBV6-3 and J usage is TRBJ2-7; 8 nucleotides agree with TRBD2. CDR1 MNHEY and CDR2 SVGEGT come from the germline V gene. This CDR3 is built from 13 residues. The CDR3 sequence: CFSSLSGSYEQYF. The CDR3 DNA is TGTTTCAGCAGCCTGAGCGGGAGCTACGAGCAGTACTTC.

As regards this clone: The CDR3 does not end in the conserved phenylalanine or tryptophan, so this is likely a read error. The DNA is omitted, as the CDR3 cannot be located on it reliably, and the CDR3 follows TCRdb's listing. The genes are TRBV20-1 and TRBJ2-1; the table's D call, TRBD1, has no DNA check behind it. The CDR3 spans 15 amino acids, including both terminal residues. CDR1 is DFQATT and CDR2 is SNEGSKA in the germline V gene (reference sequence). CDR3 in amino acids: CSARGWGGSYNEQLL.

This clone was observed at least ten times. The chain carries TRBV29-1 and TRBJ2-7; 9 bases match TRBD1. There are 13 residues in the CDR3. V gave up 7 bases and J gave up 5 bases; unmatched junction bases: 9. Germline CDR1 reads SQVTM; CDR2 reads ANQGSEA. The CDR3 sequence: CSASGTGWNEQYF. The CDR3 DNA sequence: TGCAGCGCCTCCGGGACAGGGTGGAACGAGCAGTACTTC.

This clone was seen only a few times. The chain combines TRBV19 with TRBJ1-2; D is uncertain. The CDR3 has 13 amino acids. V lost 6 bases to trimming and J lost 2 bases, with 10 bases between them. The germline V gene encodes CDR1 LNHDA and CDR2 SQIVND (reference sequence). Here the CDR3 DNA reads TGTGCCAGTAGACTTAAGCAGAACTATGGCTACACCTTC. The encoded protein is CASRLKQNYGYTF.

This clone came up a few times. A single base separates this from a much larger clone, so it may be a read error. For the CDR3, the DNA is TGCAGCGGGTGGGTAGTGCGCCCCCAGGGAGAGACCCAGTACTTC. Amino acid sequence: CSGWVVRPQGETQYF. This chain joins TRBV29-1 and TRBJ2-5; the D gene is possibly TRBD1 (5 bases). Germline V gives CDR1 SQVTM, CDR2 ANQGSEA. This CDR3 is built from 15 residues. With 7 bases removed from V and 4 bases from J, the gap between germline ends came to 22 bases.

The table lists this clone with many counts. In DNA form, the CDR3 reads TGTGCCAGCAGTGTGACAACCTATGGCTACACCTTC. Its translation: CASSVTTYGYTF. The chain carries TRBV28 and TRBJ1-2, with no clear D. This CDR3 spans 12 amino acids. V lost 5 bases and J lost 4, with 8 bases in between. The germline CDR1 and CDR2 sequences are MDHEN and SYDVKM.

At least ten counts were recorded for this clone. The chain's CDR3 is CASSAGNTEAFF. The CDR3 region has the DNA TGTGCCAGCAGCGCAGGGAACACTGAAGCTTTCTTT. The genes are TRBV6-1 and TRBJ1-1; D gene unclear. Germline V lookup: CDR1 MNHNS, CDR2 SASEGT. The V and J ends lost 6 bases and 1 base respectively, with 6 bases between them. This CDR3 is built from 12 residues.

This chain joins TRBV4-1 and TRBJ1-1; the D gene is possibly TRBD1 (5 bases). CDR1 and CDR2 from the germline V gene are MGHRA and YSYEKL. V lost 5 bases and J 5 bases, leaving 9 bases between the germline ends. The CDR3 is made up of 12 amino acids. For the CDR3, the DNA is TGCGCCAGCAGCTCCAGACAGACTGAAGCTTTCTTT. It codes for CASSSRQTEAFF.

This clone has at least ten counts. The chain recombines TRBV28 with TRBJ1-4; D gene ambiguous. Trimming left V 6 bases short and J 0 bases short, with 14 bases between. This CDR3 contains 16 residues. Germline values: CDR1 MDHEN, CDR2 SYDVKM. The CDR3 coding sequence is TGTGCCAGCAGCCCCACCGGGTCTGCAACTAATGAAAAACTGTTTTTT. Its protein product is CASSPTGSATNEKLFF.

This clone has ten or more counts. The V and J genes are TRBV6-2 or TRBV6-3 and TRBJ2-7; 9 bases are shared with TRBD2. From germline, CDR1 is MNHEY and CDR2 SVGEGT. J gave up 4 bases and V 4 bases, and 17 bases lay outside the gene matches. CDR3 length equals 18 residues. Here the CDR3 DNA reads TGTGCCAGCAGTTCCATCCCGGGGGGGACTAGCAGGATGTACGAGCAGTACTTC. Its translation is CASSSIPGGTSRMYEQYF.

J is TRBJ2-7 and V is TRBV20-1, with D hard to call. Germline lookup yields CDR1 DFQATT and CDR2 SNEGSKA (reference sequence). V was shortened by 3 bases and J by 3 bases, with 6 bases between the two germline ends. The CDR3 extends over 11 amino acids. The CDR3 protein is CSASFGYEQYF. DNA for the CDR3: TGCAGTGCTAGTTTTGGCTACGAGCAGTACTTC.

Note on this clone: Its ends do not fully match the called genes, so a read error is possible. The rearrangement links TRBV6-6 to TRBJ2-7; D unclear. The CDR3 extends over 13 amino acids. CDR1 and CDR2 from the germline V gene are MNHNY and SVGAGI (reference sequence). This chain's CDR3 is CASSYSWINEQYF. Here the CDR3 DNA reads TGTGCGAGCAGTTATAGCTGGATCAACGAGCAGTACTTC.